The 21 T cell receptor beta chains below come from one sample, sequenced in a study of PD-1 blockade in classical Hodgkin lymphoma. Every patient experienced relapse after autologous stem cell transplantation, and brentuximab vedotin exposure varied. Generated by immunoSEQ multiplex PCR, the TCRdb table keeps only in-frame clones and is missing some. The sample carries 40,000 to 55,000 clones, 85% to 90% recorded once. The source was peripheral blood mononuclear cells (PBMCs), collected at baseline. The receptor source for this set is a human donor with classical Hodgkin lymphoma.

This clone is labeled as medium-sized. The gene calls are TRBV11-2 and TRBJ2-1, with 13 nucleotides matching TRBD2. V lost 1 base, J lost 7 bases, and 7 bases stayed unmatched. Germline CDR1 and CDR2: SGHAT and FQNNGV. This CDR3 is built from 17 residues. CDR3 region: CASSLVLAGGLGNEQFF. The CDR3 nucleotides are TGTGCCAGCAGCTTAGTACTAGCGGGAGGGCTGGGTAATGAGCAGTTCTTC.

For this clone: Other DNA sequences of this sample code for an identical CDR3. For the CDR3, the DNA is TGCGCCAGCAGCTTGGGTGGCTACGAGCAGTACTTC. Translating it yields CASSLGGYEQYF. This chain connects TRBV5-1 to TRBJ2-7, with unresolved D. The V end was cut by 0 bases, the J end by 3 bases, with 4 bases between. In germline, CDR1 is SGHRS, CDR2 YFSETQ. This CDR3 contains 12 residues.

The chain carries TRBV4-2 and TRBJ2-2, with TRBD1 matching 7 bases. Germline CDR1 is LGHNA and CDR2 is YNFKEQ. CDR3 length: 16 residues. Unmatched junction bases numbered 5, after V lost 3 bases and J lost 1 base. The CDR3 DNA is TGTGCCAGCAGCCAGCTACAGGGGTGGAACACCGGGGAGCTGTTTTTT. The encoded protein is CASSQLQGWNTGELFF.

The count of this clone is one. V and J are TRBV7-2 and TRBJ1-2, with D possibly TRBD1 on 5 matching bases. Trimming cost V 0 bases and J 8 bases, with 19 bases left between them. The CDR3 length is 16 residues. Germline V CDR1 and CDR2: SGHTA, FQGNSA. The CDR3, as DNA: TGTGCCAGCAGCTTAGCCCAATCTTCCGGGGGTTACGGCTACACCTTC. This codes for CASSLAQSSGGYGYTF.

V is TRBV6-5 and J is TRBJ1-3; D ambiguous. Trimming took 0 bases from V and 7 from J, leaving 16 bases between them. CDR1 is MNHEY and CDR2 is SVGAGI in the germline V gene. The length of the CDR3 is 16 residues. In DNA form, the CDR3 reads TGTGCCAGCAGTTACTCAAGAGGGCCGCTTGGTAACACCATATATTTT. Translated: CASSYSRGPLGNTIYF.

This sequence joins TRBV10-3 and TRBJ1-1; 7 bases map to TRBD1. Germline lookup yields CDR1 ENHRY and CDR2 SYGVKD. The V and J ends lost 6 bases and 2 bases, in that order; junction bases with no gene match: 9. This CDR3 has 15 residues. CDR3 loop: CAIRTGTASNTEAFF. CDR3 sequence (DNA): TGTGCCATCAGGACCGGGACAGCCAGTAACACTGAAGCTTTCTTT.

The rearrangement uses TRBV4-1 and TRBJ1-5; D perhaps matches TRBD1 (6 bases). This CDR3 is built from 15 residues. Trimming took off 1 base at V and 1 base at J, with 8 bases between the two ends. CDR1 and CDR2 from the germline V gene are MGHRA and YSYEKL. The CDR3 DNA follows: TGCGCCAGCAGCCAAGCAGGGGTGAGCAATCAGCCCCAGCATTTT. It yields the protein CASSQAGVSNQPQHF.

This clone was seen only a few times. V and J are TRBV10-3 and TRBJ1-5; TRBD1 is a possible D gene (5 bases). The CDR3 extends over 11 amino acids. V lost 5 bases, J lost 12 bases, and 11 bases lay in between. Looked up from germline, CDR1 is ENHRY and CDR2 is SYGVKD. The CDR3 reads CAISNGDGQHF. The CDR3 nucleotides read TGTGCCATCAGTAATGGGGACGGCCAGCATTTT.

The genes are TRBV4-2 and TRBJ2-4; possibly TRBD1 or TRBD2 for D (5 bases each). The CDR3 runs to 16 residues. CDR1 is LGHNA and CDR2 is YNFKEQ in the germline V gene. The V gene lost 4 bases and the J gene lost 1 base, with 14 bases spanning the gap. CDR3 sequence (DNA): TGTGCCAGCAGCCCCCGGGACCAAGGGGCCAAAAACATTCAGTACTTC. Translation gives CASSPRDQGAKNIQYF.

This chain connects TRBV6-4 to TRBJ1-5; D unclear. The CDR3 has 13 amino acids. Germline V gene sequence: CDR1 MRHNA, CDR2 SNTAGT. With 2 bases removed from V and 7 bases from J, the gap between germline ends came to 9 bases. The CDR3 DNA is TGTGCCAGCAGTGACCTCCCAGGACAGCCCCAGCATTTT. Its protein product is CASSDLPGQPQHF.

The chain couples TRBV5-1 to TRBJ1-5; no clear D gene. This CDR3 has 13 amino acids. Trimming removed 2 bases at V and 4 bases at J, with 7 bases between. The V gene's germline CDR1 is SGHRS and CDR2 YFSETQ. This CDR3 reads CASSLGPNQPQHF. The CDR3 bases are TGCGCCAGCAGCTTAGGACCTAATCAGCCCCAGCATTTT.

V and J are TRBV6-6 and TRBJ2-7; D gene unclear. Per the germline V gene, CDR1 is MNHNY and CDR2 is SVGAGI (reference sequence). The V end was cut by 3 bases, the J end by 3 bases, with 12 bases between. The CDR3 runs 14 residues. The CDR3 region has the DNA TGTGCCAGCAGTTATGACGTCAGGCGCTACGAGCAGTACTTC. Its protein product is CASSYDVRRYEQYF.

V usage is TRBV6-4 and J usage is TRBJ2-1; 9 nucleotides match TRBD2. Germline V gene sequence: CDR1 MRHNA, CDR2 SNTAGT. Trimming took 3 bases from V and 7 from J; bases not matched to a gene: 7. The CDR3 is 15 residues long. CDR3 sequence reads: CASSEFAGGLNEQFF. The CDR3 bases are TGTGCCAGCAGTGAGTTCGCGGGGGGGCTGAATGAGCAGTTCTTC.

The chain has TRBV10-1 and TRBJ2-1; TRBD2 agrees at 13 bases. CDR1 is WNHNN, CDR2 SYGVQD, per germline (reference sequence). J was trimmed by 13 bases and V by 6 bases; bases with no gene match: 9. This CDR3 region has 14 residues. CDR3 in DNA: TGCGCCAGCAGCACCACCGGACTAGCGGGAGATCAGTTCTTC. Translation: CASSTTGLAGDQFF.

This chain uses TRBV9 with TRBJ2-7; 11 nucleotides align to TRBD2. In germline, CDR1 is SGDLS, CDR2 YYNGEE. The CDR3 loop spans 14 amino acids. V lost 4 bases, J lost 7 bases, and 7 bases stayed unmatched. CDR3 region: CASSHSGRAGEQYF. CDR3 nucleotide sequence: TGTGCCAGCAGCCATAGCGGGAGGGCCGGAGAGCAGTACTTC. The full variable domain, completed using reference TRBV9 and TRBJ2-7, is DSGVTQTPKHLITATGQRVTLRCSPRSGDLSVYWYQQSLDQGLQFLIQYYNGEERAKGNILERFSAQQFPDLHSELNLSSLELGDSALYFCASSHSGRAGEQYFGPGTRLTVT.

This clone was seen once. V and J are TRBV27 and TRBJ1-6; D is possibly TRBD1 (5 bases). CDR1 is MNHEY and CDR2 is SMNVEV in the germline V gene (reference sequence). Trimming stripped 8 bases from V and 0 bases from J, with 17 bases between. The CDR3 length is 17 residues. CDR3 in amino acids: CASGLAGNPSYNSPLHF. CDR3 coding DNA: TGTGCCAGCGGACTAGCAGGGAACCCCTCCTATAATTCACCCCTCCACTTT.

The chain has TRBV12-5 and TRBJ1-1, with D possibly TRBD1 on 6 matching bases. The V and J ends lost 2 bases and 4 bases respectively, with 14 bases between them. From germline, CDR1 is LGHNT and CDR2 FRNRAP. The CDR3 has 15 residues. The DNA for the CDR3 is TGTGCTAGTGGTTTGTTCACTGGGGGCTTCACTGAAGCTTTCTTT. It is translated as CASGLFTGGFTEAFF.

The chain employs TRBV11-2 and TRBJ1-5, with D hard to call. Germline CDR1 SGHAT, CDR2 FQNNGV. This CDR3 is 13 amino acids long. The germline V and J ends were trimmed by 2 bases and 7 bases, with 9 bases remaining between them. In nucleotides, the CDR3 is TGTGCCAGCAGCTTAAGAGGAGGGCAGCCCCAGCATTTT. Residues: CASSLRGGQPQHF.

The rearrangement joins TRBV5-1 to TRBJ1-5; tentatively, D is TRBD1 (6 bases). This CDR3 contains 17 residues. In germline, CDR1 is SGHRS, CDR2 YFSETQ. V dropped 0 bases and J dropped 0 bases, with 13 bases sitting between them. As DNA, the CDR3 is TGCGCCAGCAGCTTGGCAGGGACAAGGGGTAGCAATCAGCCCCAGCATTTT. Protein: CASSLAGTRGSNQPQHF. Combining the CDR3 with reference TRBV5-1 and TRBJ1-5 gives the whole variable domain KAGVTQTPRYLIKTRGQQVTLSCSPISGHRSVSWYQQTPGQGLQFLFEYFSETQRNKGNFPGRFSGRQFSNSRSEMNVSTLELGDSALYLCASSLAGTRGSNQPQHFGDGTRLSIL.

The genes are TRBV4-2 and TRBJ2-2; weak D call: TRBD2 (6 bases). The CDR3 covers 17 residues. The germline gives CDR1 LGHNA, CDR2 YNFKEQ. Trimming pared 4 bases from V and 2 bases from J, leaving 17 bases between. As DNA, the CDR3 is TGTGCCAGCAGCCCCGGGGGAACCGACGGAAACACCGGGGAGCTGTTTTTT. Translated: CASSPGGTDGNTGELFF.

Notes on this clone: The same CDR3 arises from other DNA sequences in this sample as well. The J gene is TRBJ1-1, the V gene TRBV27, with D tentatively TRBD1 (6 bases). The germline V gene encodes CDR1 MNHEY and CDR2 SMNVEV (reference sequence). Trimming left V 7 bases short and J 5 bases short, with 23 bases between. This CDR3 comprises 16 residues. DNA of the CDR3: TGTGCCAGCACCCCTTGGAGTCTGGGGGCTAAGACTGAAGCTTTCTTT. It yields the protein CASTPWSLGAKTEAFF.